Shown below are 19 T cell receptor beta chains from a single sample sequenced in a study of a mutant IDH1 vaccine in newly diagnosed glioma. This sample's time point: baseline, week 1 (first vaccination visit). As for treatment: pre-vaccination baseline after standard-of-care therapy. Measured with immunoSEQ multiplex PCR; TCRdb has only the in-frame clones, and not every one. The table shows 23,000 or so clones, with just over 90% occurring only once. The specimen comprised PBMCs, sampled from a glioma patient treated with radiotherapy, temozolomide or both. The source of these receptors is a man aged 40-49 years with glioma.

The V gene is TRBV7-2, the J gene TRBJ2-7; 7 positions match TRBD1. CDR3 length: 14 residues. Unmatched junction bases numbered 3, after V lost 1 base and J lost 3 bases. Germline V gene data show CDR1 as SGHTA and CDR2 as FQGNSA. Written as DNA, the CDR3 is TGTGCCAGCAGCTTAGAGGACAGGCTCTACGAGCAGTACTTC. Translated: CASSLEDRLYEQYF. The full variable domain, completed using reference TRBV7-2 and TRBJ2-7, is GAGVSQSPSNKVTEKGKDVELRCDPISGHTALYWYRQSLGQGLEFLIYFQGNSAPDKSGLPSDRFSAERTGGSVSTLTIQRTQQEDSAVYLCASSLEDRLYEQYFGPGTRLTVT.

The rearrangement links TRBV19 to TRBJ1-5; 7 bases are a match to TRBD1. The CDR3 contains 18 residues. CDR1 LNHDA and CDR2 SQIVND come from the germline V gene (reference sequence). The V and J ends lost 4 bases and 0 bases, in that order; junction bases with no gene match: 12. The CDR3 is CASSRGFRTGYSNQPQHF. CDR3 bases: TGTGCCAGTAGTAGGGGATTTAGGACAGGCTATAGCAATCAGCCCCAGCATTTT.

V gene TRBV10-2 combines with J gene TRBJ1-2, with D possibly TRBD1 on 5 matching bases. The V and J ends lost 8 bases and 4 bases respectively, with 20 bases between them. The CDR3 runs to 15 residues. Germline lookup yields CDR1 WSHSY and CDR2 SAAADI. The CDR3 DNA is TGCGCCAGCTCAGAGGGGTCAGGGTATTTCTATGGCTACACCTTC. Its protein is CASSEGSGYFYGYTF.

The J gene is TRBJ1-2, the V gene TRBV27, with D possibly TRBD1 on 6 matching bases. Germline lookup yields CDR1 MNHEY and CDR2 SMNVEV (reference sequence). V dropped 3 bases and J dropped 8 bases, with 25 bases sitting between them. The CDR3 is 17 amino acids. CDR3: CASSFRNQHRDVTGYTF. Here the CDR3 DNA reads TGTGCCAGCAGTTTCCGAAACCAACACAGGGATGTAACCGGCTACACCTTC.

This chain uses TRBV5-3 with TRBJ1-6, with 10 nucleotides matching TRBD1. TRBV5-3 is filed as an ORF, its function uncertain. CDR3 length: 16 amino acids. Trimming at V came to 3 bases and at J to 3 bases, leaving 3 bases not matched to a gene. The CDR3 DNA is TGTGCCAGAAGCTCCCGGGACAGGGGCTATAATTCACCCCTCCACTTT. As protein: CARSSRDRGYNSPLHF.

This clone was detected a few times. The genes are TRBV7-3 and TRBJ2-1; D remains unclear. This CDR3 has 16 residues. Trimming removed 5 bases at V and 0 bases at J, with 14 bases between. Germline values: CDR1 SGHTA, CDR2 FQGTGA. CDR3 loop: CASSPSWQTSYNEQFF. CDR3 nucleotide sequence: TGTGCCAGCAGCCCAAGTTGGCAGACCTCCTACAATGAGCAGTTCTTC.

This chain joins TRBV29-1 and TRBJ1-2; D is ambiguous. This CDR3 has 11 amino acids. V lost 7 bases and J 10 bases, leaving 16 bases between the germline ends. Looked up from germline, CDR1 is SQVTM and CDR2 is ANQGSEA. CDR3 in amino acids: CSASEGRVYTF. The CDR3 region has the DNA TGCAGCGCCTCGGAGGGCCGGGTCTACACCTTC.

Written as DNA, the CDR3 is TGTGCCAGCAGCGCAACAGGGGCTGTTCTCAGCGAGCAGTACTTC. Amino acid sequence: CASSATGAVLSEQYF. The chain combines TRBV11-2 with TRBJ2-7; 7 positions agree with TRBD1. With 5 bases clipped from V and 6 bases from J, the junction kept 13 bases outside the gene matches. This CDR3 has 15 amino acids. Germline V lookup: CDR1 SGHAT, CDR2 FQNNGV. Looking up the rest from reference TRBV11-2 and TRBJ2-7 gives the full variable domain: EAGVAQSPRYKIIEKRQSVAFWCNPISGHATLYWYQQILGQGPKLLIQFQNNGVVDDSQLPKDRFSAERLKGVDSTLKIQPAKLEDSAVYLCASSATGAVLSEQYFGPGTRLTVT.

The V and J genes are TRBV6-5 and TRBJ2-1, with 8 positions matching TRBD1. This CDR3 region has 14 residues. Per germline, CDR1 MNHEY and CDR2 SVGAGI. Trimming at V came to 6 bases and at J to 6 bases, leaving 7 bases not matched to a gene. The chain's CDR3 is CASRETGEGNEQFF. The CDR3 DNA reads TGTGCCAGCAGAGAGACAGGGGAAGGCAATGAGCAGTTCTTC.

V gene TRBV27 combines with J gene TRBJ1-2, with 7 bases lining up with TRBD1. The V gene end was trimmed by 2 bases and the J gene end by 4 bases; junction bases not matched to a gene: 4. Germline CDR1 is MNHEY and CDR2 is SMNVEV (reference sequence). The CDR3 extends over 14 amino acids. In nucleotides, the CDR3 is TGTGCCAGCAGTTTAAAGGGGGCAGGCTATGGCTACACCTTC. It codes for CASSLKGAGYGYTF.

This chain connects TRBV5-4 to TRBJ2-5, with 7 bases lining up with TRBD1. J was trimmed by 3 bases and V by 4 bases; bases with no gene match: 6. CDR1 is SGHNT and CDR2 is YYREEE in the germline V gene (reference sequence). CDR3 length equals 14 residues. This chain's CDR3 is CASSPTGPEETQYF. DNA of the CDR3: TGTGCCAGCAGCCCGACAGGGCCGGAAGAGACCCAGTACTTC.

The rearrangement links TRBV4-1 to TRBJ2-7; 9 positions agree with TRBD1. Germline V gene lookup returns CDR1 MGHRA and CDR2 YSYEKL. V trimming: 2 bases; J trimming: 3 bases; junction bases outside the gene matches: 5. The CDR3 contains 15 residues. As DNA, the CDR3 is TGCGCCAGCAGCCAAAAACAGGGGGCGGGCTACGAGCAGTACTTC. It is translated as CASSQKQGAGYEQYF.

V is TRBV19 and J is TRBJ1-1; unclear D gene. Trimming took 5 bases from V and 4 from J, leaving 11 bases between them. Germline loops: CDR1 LNHDA, CDR2 SQIVND (reference sequence). The CDR3 is 13 residues long. CDR3 sequence (DNA): TGTGCCAGTAGTTCGACCGTGATCACTGAAGCTTTCTTT. Translated, it gives CASSSTVITEAFF.

The rearrangement joins TRBV5-5 to TRBJ2-7; D is ambiguous. V lost 3 bases, J lost 3 bases, and 13 bases lay in between. The CDR3 is 14 residues long. Germline CDR1 reads SGHKS; CDR2 reads YYEKEE (reference sequence). CDR3 nucleotide sequence: TGTGCCAGCAGCTCCTCTACAACAGTCTACGAGCAGTACTTC. Translation: CASSSSTTVYEQYF.

The V gene is TRBV19, the J gene TRBJ2-7, with 10 bases lining up with TRBD1. J was trimmed by 1 base and V by 5 bases; bases with no gene match: 8. Germline lookup yields CDR1 LNHDA and CDR2 SQIVND (reference sequence). CDR3 length: 16 residues. The CDR3 DNA is TGTGCCAGTAGTCAAAGGACAGGGGGTTTTTCCTACGAGCAGTACTTC. This encodes CASSQRTGGFSYEQYF.

This chain links TRBV4-1 with TRBJ1-1; D is unresolved. There are 14 residues in the CDR3. CDR1 is MGHRA and CDR2 is YSYEKL in the germline V gene. V lost 0 bases and J lost 3, with 8 bases in between. The CDR3 DNA sequence: TGCGCCAGCAGCCAAGACAGCAGGTACACTGAAGCTTTCTTT. Its protein is CASSQDSRYTEAFF.

V and J are TRBV2 and TRBJ1-1; D not resolved. V was shortened by 4 bases and J by 5 bases, with 11 bases between the two germline ends. This CDR3 is built from 13 residues. The germline V gene encodes CDR1 SNHLY and CDR2 FYNNEI. The chain's CDR3 is CASSGDRETEAFF. CDR3 nucleotide sequence: TGTGCCAGCAGTGGAGATAGGGAGACTGAAGCTTTCTTT.

This clone was seen just once. The genes are TRBV29-1 and TRBJ1-5; D is unclear. The V end lost 6 bases, the J end lost 16 bases, and 13 bases lay between the germline ends. Germline lookup yields CDR1 SQVTM and CDR2 ANQGSEA. The CDR3 has 9 residues. The chain's CDR3 is CSVGMGEHF. The CDR3 nucleotides are TGCAGCGTGGGTATGGGCGAACATTTT.

V gene TRBV25-1 combines with J gene TRBJ1-2; TRBD1 is a possible D gene (5 bases). The germline V gene encodes CDR1 MGHDK and CDR2 SYGVNS. This CDR3 region has 13 residues. The V end lost 5 bases, the J end lost 2 bases, and 9 bases lay between the germline ends. The CDR3 DNA reads TGTGCCAGCAGTAGGGGTTCGAACTATGGCTACACCTTC. Residues: CASSRGSNYGYTF.